Below, 25 T cell receptor beta chains from the same sample are listed, as sequenced in a study of monozygotic twins with inflammatory bowel disease. Following a re-call of the 5' RACE reads, TCRdb has one entry per CDR3 protein and lacks DNA. With 190,000 or so distinct CDR3 sequences in the sample, the ten largest clones hold roughly 1.5%. The sequenced sample was blood. These receptors were taken from a human donor with ulcerative colitis or Crohn's disease, or a healthy co-twin of an affected twin (not recorded which).

The chain carries TRBV5-1 and TRBJ2-7; there is no DNA to check the TCRdb D call of TRBD1. The CDR3 is 14 residues long. Germline CDR1 reads SGHRS; CDR2 reads YFSETQ. The CDR3 region is CASSRGQGGYEQYF.

This sequence joins TRBV5-1 and TRBJ1-1; the D call from TCRdb, TRBD1, cannot be confirmed without DNA. The CDR3 is 13 residues long. Germline V gene sequence: CDR1 SGHRS, CDR2 YFSETQ. CDR3 in amino acids: CASSFAGGTEAFF.

The chain combines TRBV12-3 or TRBV12-4 with TRBJ2-5; TCRdb outputs TRBD2, but without DNA this stays unchecked. The CDR3 sequence is 12 residues long. CDR3 residues: CASSPEGETQYF.

This chain connects TRBV5-6 to TRBJ1-4; there is no DNA to check the TCRdb D call of TRBD1. This CDR3 comprises 13 residues. Germline loops: CDR1 SGHDT, CDR2 YYEEEE. This CDR3 is CASSLWTVEKLFF.

The CDR3 region is CSAVHRGSTDTQYF. The rearrangement joins TRBV20-1 to TRBJ2-3; TCRdb's D call of TRBD1 is untestable without DNA. Germline lookup yields CDR1 DFQATT and CDR2 SNEGSKA (reference sequence). The CDR3 runs 14 residues.

The V call is TRBV5-1, the J call TRBJ2-2; the D call from TCRdb, TRBD1, cannot be confirmed without DNA. The CDR3 has 15 amino acids. Germline CDR1 reads SGHRS; CDR2 reads YFSETQ. CDR3 sequence: CASSQQGVGSGELFF. The full variable domain, its missing parts supplied by reference TRBV5-1 and TRBJ2-2, is KAGVTQTPRYLIKTRGQQVTLSCSPISGHRSVSWYQQTPGQGLQFLFEYFSETQRNKGNFPGRFSGRQFSNSRSEMNVSTLELGDSALYLCASSQQGVGSGELFFGEGSRLTVL.

The chain has TRBV7-9 and TRBJ2-4; TCRdb returns TRBD1, unconfirmable since there is no DNA. In germline, CDR1 is SEHNR, CDR2 FQNEAQ (reference sequence). This CDR3 spans 14 amino acids. This chain's CDR3 is CASSQDRAMVIQYF.

This sequence joins TRBV3-1 and TRBJ2-5; absent DNA, TCRdb's TRBD2 call cannot be checked. Germline V gene data show CDR1 as LGHDT and CDR2 as YNNKEL (reference sequence). The CDR3 runs to 17 residues. This CDR3 reads CASSETGTSGFSETQYF.

V usage is TRBV20-1 and J usage is TRBJ1-3. The CDR3 totals 13 residues. The germline gives CDR1 DFQATT, CDR2 SNEGSKA (reference sequence). CDR3: CSARDMRGNTIYF.

The gene calls are TRBV6-5 and TRBJ1-1. The CDR3 is 13 residues long. Germline V CDR1 and CDR2: MNHEY, SVGAGI. This chain's CDR3 is CASSFASNTEAFF.

V gene TRBV5-1 combines with J gene TRBJ1-6; absent DNA, TCRdb's TRBD1 call cannot be checked. Germline CDR1 SGHRS, CDR2 YFSETQ. This CDR3 has 12 amino acids. This CDR3 reads CASRSGISPLHF.

The chain joins TRBV7-8 to TRBJ1-6; there is no DNA to check the TCRdb D call of TRBD1. The CDR3 is made up of 16 amino acids. From germline, CDR1 is SGHVS and CDR2 FQNEAQ. CDR3 sequence: CASSPAVAQGASPLHF.

The chain has TRBV10-3 and TRBJ1-2; the D gene TCRdb calls, TRBD1, cannot be checked with no DNA. Germline V gene lookup returns CDR1 ENHRY and CDR2 SYGVKD. The CDR3 sequence is 15 residues long. CDR3 amino acids: CAISDQSGTGQGYTF.

J is TRBJ2-3 and V is TRBV9; TCRdb calls TRBD2, which cannot be checked without DNA. This CDR3 has 14 residues. CDR1 is SGDLS, CDR2 YYNGEE, per germline. CDR3 in amino acids: CASSVTGLADTQYF.

The rearrangement uses TRBV5-1 and TRBJ1-3. Germline V CDR1 and CDR2: SGHRS, YFSETQ. The CDR3 extends over 15 amino acids. The CDR3 is CASSGTADSGNTIYF.

J is TRBJ1-2 and V is TRBV5-1. CDR1 and CDR2 from the germline V gene are SGHRS and YFSETQ. CDR3 size: 14 residues. This chain's CDR3 is CASSLDRVGYGYTF.

The chain combines TRBV5-1 with TRBJ2-3; TCRdb's D call of TRBD2 is untestable without DNA. Germline assignment: CDR1 SGHRS and CDR2 YFSETQ. This CDR3 contains 17 residues. The CDR3 reads CASSLREVAGASDTQYF. The full variable domain, with the rest looked up from reference TRBV5-1 and TRBJ2-3, is KAGVTQTPRYLIKTRGQQVTLSCSPISGHRSVSWYQQTPGQGLQFLFEYFSETQRNKGNFPGRFSGRQFSNSRSEMNVSTLELGDSALYLCASSLREVAGASDTQYFGPGTRLTVL.

CDR3 protein: CSAMDSFDDQAFF. The chain recombines TRBV20-1 with TRBJ1-1; the D call from TCRdb, TRBD1, cannot be confirmed without DNA. The CDR3 runs 13 residues. CDR1 and CDR2 (germline): DFQATT, SNEGSKA (reference sequence).

This sequence joins TRBV12-3 or TRBV12-4 and TRBJ1-2; checking the TCRdb D call of TRBD1 is not possible without DNA. This CDR3 contains 13 residues. The CDR3 spells CASNPGGSYGYTF.

J is TRBJ1-1 and V is TRBV12-3 or TRBV12-4; TCRdb's D gene call, TRBD1, goes unchecked for lack of DNA. The CDR3 is 14 residues long. The CDR3 protein is CASIAQGVYTEAFF.

The genes are TRBV5-3 and TRBJ1-1; absent DNA, TCRdb's TRBD1 call cannot be checked. TRBV5-3 is designated an ORF whose function remains uncertain. The CDR3 has 13 residues. CDR3 loop: CAPPGRGPFEAFF.

The chain combines TRBV12-5 with TRBJ2-2. This CDR3 has 15 amino acids. Germline CDR1 and CDR2: LGHNT and FRNRAP. This CDR3 is CASGLWVGETGELFF.

The chain combines TRBV7-2 with TRBJ2-7; TCRdb calls TRBD1, which cannot be checked without DNA. CDR1 and CDR2 (germline): SGHTA, FQGNSA. CDR3 size: 14 residues. CDR3 region: CASSLSGGAYEQYF.

The rearrangement links TRBV27 to TRBJ2-2; TCRdb designates TRBD1, a call that cannot be tested without DNA. Looked up from germline, CDR1 is MNHEY and CDR2 is SMNVEV (reference sequence). There are 16 residues in the CDR3. Here the CDR3 reads CASSLGRTPHTGELFF.

The chain combines TRBV18 with TRBJ1-2. CDR1 is KGHSH and CDR2 is LQKENI in the germline V gene. The CDR3 sequence is 17 residues long. CDR3 sequence reads: CASSPVGQPFSPYGYTF.